This T cell receptor (beta chain) was found in a study of graft-versus-host responses after intestinal transplantation. Study-level information: Transplants given to recipients were multivisceral, liver-intestinal, or isolated intestinal.

The CDR3 loop spans 16 amino acids. Details on this clone: Its antigen is unidentified.

Study outcomes and limitations: Present in recipient marrow, GvH clones included some that appeared first in ileum or blood.

The assay was immunoSEQ multiplex PCR, and TCRdb's table has in-frame clones only and misses some. The table lists tens of thousands of clones, 75% to 95% of them singletons. The sequence was obtained from a human donor who received an intestinal transplant. V usage is TRBV1 and J usage is TRBJ2-3; the D call of TRBD1 is as the table states it, not checked on the DNA. TRBV1 is a listed pseudogene. The sequencing used unstimulated CD8+ T cells sorted from spleen or lymph node cells, collected before intestinal transplant. Here the CDR3 reads CTSRIYRVASTDTQYF. CDR3 sequence (DNA): TGCACCAGCAGGATCTACAGGGTGGCAAGCACAGATACGCAGTATTTT.